A single sample is the source of the 32 T cell receptor beta chains below, sequenced in a study of post-analysis software for immune sequencing data. Unique molecular identifiers were carried by the TCR beta cDNA libraries. MiXCR, applied by TCRdb to the PCR reads, yields one record per CDR3 protein. This table holds about 210,000 distinct CDR3 sequences, 25% to 30% found once. Their recognized antigens are unknown. Whole-study findings and limits: Roughly five TRBV segments appeared more often in patients than in controls, and TRBV5-6, TRBV5-1 and TRBV20-1 were among these.

Specimen: blood. These receptors were obtained from a girl under 18 with multiple sclerosis.

The chain carries TRBV19 and TRBJ1-2; tentative D call: TRBD1 (5 bases). This CDR3 is built from 12 residues. Germline CDR1 reads LNHDA; CDR2 reads SQIVND (reference sequence). V was shortened by 10 bases and J by 7 bases, with 16 bases between the two germline ends. This CDR3 reads CATMTRGTGYTF. The CDR3 nucleotides read TGTGCCACTATGACCCGAGGGACTGGCTACACCTTC.

The CDR3 sequence is CASSRRVTEAFF. CDR3 nucleotides: TGTGCCAGCAGCAGGAGGGTAACTGAAGCTTTCTTT. The genes are TRBV21-1 and TRBJ1-1. TRBV21-1 is given as a pseudogene. The CDR3 runs 12 residues.

This clonotype was counted a few times. Its ends do not fully match the called genes, so a read error is possible. The V call is TRBV14, the J call TRBJ2-7; the D gene is possibly TRBD2 (5 bases). Germline CDR1 is SGHDN and CDR2 is FVKESK. CDR3 size: 12 residues. The chain's CDR3 is CANSQRTGEQYF. The CDR3 nucleotides are TGTGCCAACAGCCAGCGGACGGGTGAGCAGTACTTC.

To note about this clonotype: This clone may be a read error of a much larger clone one base away. The chain carries TRBV6-2 or TRBV6-3 and TRBJ1-5; no reliable D call. The V gene's germline CDR1 is MNHEY and CDR2 SVGEGT. This CDR3 has 12 residues. CDR3 coding DNA: TGTGCCAGCAGCTCCAAGAATCGGCCCCAGCATTTT. It yields the protein CASSSKNRPQHF.

This clonotype was seen ten or more times. The chain combines TRBV7-2 with TRBJ2-7; TRBD2 agrees at 10 bases. Germline V gene sequence: CDR1 SGHTA, CDR2 FQGNSA. After removal of 1 base from V and 6 bases from J, the junction contained 9 bases not matched to a gene. The CDR3 has 16 amino acids. The CDR3 region is CASSLDPASGRTEQYF. The CDR3 nucleotides are TGTGCCAGCAGCTTAGACCCGGCTAGCGGGAGAACCGAGCAGTACTTC.

This clonotype was recorded at least ten times. The V gene is TRBV7-9, the J gene TRBJ2-1; no clear D gene. Germline CDR1 reads SEHNR; CDR2 reads FQNEAQ (reference sequence). Trimming left V 1 base short and J 7 bases short, with 11 bases between. This CDR3 is 14 amino acids long. CDR3 coding DNA: TGTGCCAGCAGCTTAGGTGGTCTCCGTAATGAGCAGTTCTTC. This sequence encodes CASSLGGLRNEQFF.

This clonotype has a handful of counts. A much larger clone lies one base from this, so it may be a read error. The chain carries TRBV19 and TRBJ2-5; TRBD1 might be the D (5 bases). The germline V gene encodes CDR1 LNHDA and CDR2 SQIVND (reference sequence). Trimming left V 8 bases short and J 2 bases short, with 15 bases between. The CDR3 sequence is 14 residues long. CDR3 DNA sequence: TGTGCCAGTTCGATAGGGGATAAACAAGAGACCCAGTACTTC. Protein product: CASSIGDKQETQYF.

Turning to this clonotype: Being one base from a much bigger clone, this may be a read error. The conserved closing phenylalanine or tryptophan is absent in this CDR3, likely reflecting a read error. The rearrangement uses TRBV28 and TRBJ2-7, with 11 bases aligning to TRBD2. The CDR3 runs to 15 residues. V gave up 11 bases and J gave up 7 bases; unmatched junction bases: 16. Germline V gene sequence: CDR1 MDHEN, CDR2 SYDVKM. The CDR3 is CASHMQLAGVVEQYC. CDR3 DNA: TGTGCCTCCCATATGCAACTAGCGGGAGTGGTGGAGCAGTACTGC.

V usage is TRBV6-5 and J usage is TRBJ2-1; D remains ambiguous. With 2 bases removed from V and 7 bases from J, the gap between germline ends came to 9 bases. The CDR3 spans 13 residues. Germline values: CDR1 MNHEY, CDR2 SVGAGI. The CDR3 here is CASSYAEGNEQFF. The DNA of the CDR3 is TGTGCCAGCAGTTACGCGGAAGGGAATGAGCAGTTCTTC.

This clonotype appeared many times. This chain uses TRBV5-4 with TRBJ2-5, with 10 bases matching TRBD1. This CDR3 has 14 amino acids. Per germline, CDR1 SGHNT and CDR2 YYREEE (reference sequence). J gave up 5 bases and V 2 bases, and 3 bases lay outside the gene matches. The CDR3 coding sequence is TGTGCCAGCAGCTTCTGGGACAGGGGTGAGACCCAGTACTTC. Translation: CASSFWDRGETQYF.

This sequence joins TRBV4-1 and TRBJ1-1, with D maybe TRBD1 (6 bases). Germline CDR1 and CDR2: MGHRA and YSYEKL. Trimming left V 1 base short and J 1 base short, with 13 bases between. This CDR3 is 16 amino acids long. Here the CDR3 DNA reads TGCGCCAGCAGCCAAGGTTTAAAGGACAGGAACACTGAAGCTTTCTTT. Translation gives CASSQGLKDRNTEAFF.

This chain uses TRBV20-1 with TRBJ1-2; tentative D call: TRBD1 (5 bases). Trimming shortened V by 0 bases and J by 7 bases, and 15 bases separated the two germline ends. CDR1 is DFQATT and CDR2 is SNEGSKA in the germline V gene (reference sequence). This CDR3 comprises 14 residues. The CDR3: CSARDPGSFSGYTF. The CDR3 nucleotides read TGCAGTGCTAGAGATCCAGGGAGCTTTAGTGGCTACACCTTC.

This clonotype was recorded a few times. This sequence may be a read error, since a much larger clone differs from it by one base. The chain combines TRBV5-1 with TRBJ2-1; TRBD2 matches 10 bases. Germline CDR1 SGHRS, CDR2 YFSETQ. The CDR3 runs 15 residues. CDR3 loop: CTSSISGGAYNEQFF. In DNA, the CDR3 is TGCACCAGCAGCATAAGCGGGGGGGCCTACAATGAGCAGTTCTTC.

The chain combines TRBV2 with TRBJ2-2; no clear D. This CDR3 is 15 amino acids long. Germline CDR1 reads SNHLY; CDR2 reads FYNNEI. V gave up 9 bases and J gave up 0 bases, with 14 bases separating them. The CDR3 DNA reads TGTGCCAGTAAAGGGTCCCCCTCGAACACCGGGGAGCTGTTTTTT. Encoded protein: CASKGSPSNTGELFF.

This clonotype was counted at least ten times. V and J are TRBV12-3 or TRBV12-4 and TRBJ1-1; D is undetermined. V was trimmed by 4 bases and J by 1 base, leaving 10 bases between them. The CDR3 extends over 14 amino acids. This CDR3 is CASSWSGRNTEAFF. The CDR3 coding sequence is TGTGCCAGCAGTTGGTCCGGCAGGAACACTGAAGCTTTCTTT.

This clonotype was detected ten times or more. The chain recombines TRBV5-1 with TRBJ2-5, with 7 bases matching TRBD1. V dropped 5 bases and J dropped 5; count of bases not matched to a gene: 9. The CDR3 sequence is 14 residues long. Germline CDR1 and CDR2: SGHRS and YFSETQ. The CDR3 here is CASRSQGSYETQYF. CDR3 DNA: TGCGCCAGCAGATCACAGGGGTCGTATGAGACCCAGTACTTC.

The chain couples TRBV30 to TRBJ2-6; 9 bases are a match to TRBD1. Per the germline V gene, CDR1 is GTSNPN and CDR2 is SVGIG (reference sequence). The CDR3 sequence is 18 residues long. After removal of 0 bases from V and 2 bases from J, the junction contained 8 bases not matched to a gene. Here the CDR3 DNA reads TGTGCCTGGAGTGTAACGACAGGGGGGATGGCTGGGGCCAACGTCCTGACTTTC. Translation: CAWSVTTGGMAGANVLTF.

This clonotype was seen a handful of times. This may arise from a read error, as a much more abundant clone is one base away. The rearrangement joins TRBV20-1 to TRBJ2-7; TRBD1 aligns across 9 bases. CDR3 size: 14 residues. V shed 5 bases, J shed 4 bases, and the junction held 9 bases outside the gene matches. From germline, CDR1 is DFQATT and CDR2 SNEGSKA (reference sequence). CDR3 amino acids: CSAGHRGRGYEQYF. The CDR3 nucleotides read TGCAGTGCTGGACACAGGGGGCGAGGATACGAGCAGTACTTC.

This clonotype appeared many times. V gene TRBV29-1 combines with J gene TRBJ1-2; perhaps TRBD1 as D (5 bases). This CDR3 is 15 amino acids long. Germline V gene lookup returns CDR1 SQVTM and CDR2 ANQGSEA. The V end was cut by 1 base, the J end by 0 bases, with 12 bases between. The CDR3: CSVEGPGQPNYGYTF. CDR3 DNA: TGCAGCGTTGAAGGCCCAGGGCAGCCTAACTATGGCTACACCTTC.

This clonotype was seen ten or more times. The genes are TRBV2 and TRBJ2-5; D unclear. V lost 7 bases and J lost 5, with 11 bases in between. This CDR3 is built from 12 residues. Germline loops: CDR1 SNHLY, CDR2 FYNNEI. The CDR3 sequence: CASTTSGETQYF. As DNA, the CDR3 is TGTGCCAGCACCACATCTGGGGAGACCCAGTACTTC.

The chain employs TRBV20-1 and TRBJ1-5, with D perhaps TRBD1 (6 bases). V was shortened by 5 bases and J by 0 bases, with 11 bases between the two germline ends. The CDR3 length is 14 residues. Germline-derived CDR1 and CDR2 are DFQATT and SNEGSKA (reference sequence). CDR3 sequence (DNA): TGCAGTGCTTGGGGACACATTAGCAATCAGCCCCAGCATTTT. Translation gives CSAWGHISNQPQHF.

CDR3 sequence reads: CASSQDPQGNQPQHF. The CDR3 DNA reads as TGCGCCAGCAGCCAAGATCCCCAGGGCAATCAGCCCCAGCATTTT. This chain uses TRBV4-1 with TRBJ1-5; D not certain. The V and J ends lost 0 bases and 2 bases respectively, with 8 bases between them. The CDR3 consists of 15 residues. Per germline, CDR1 MGHRA and CDR2 YSYEKL.

The chain uses TRBV27 and TRBJ2-5; D not resolved. This CDR3 contains 13 residues. Germline V gives CDR1 MNHEY, CDR2 SMNVEV (reference sequence). V lost 6 bases and J 4 bases, leaving 12 bases between the germline ends. This CDR3 reads CASRIKVGETQYF. CDR3 sequence (DNA): TGTGCCAGCAGGATAAAGGTGGGAGAGACCCAGTACTTC.

This sequence joins TRBV20-1 and TRBJ1-6; TRBD1 aligns across 9 bases. Germline CDR1 reads DFQATT; CDR2 reads SNEGSKA (reference sequence). The CDR3 runs to 14 residues. The V gene end was trimmed by 5 bases and the J gene end by 8 bases; junction bases not matched to a gene: 7. CDR3 loop: CSARPRTGDSPLHF. In DNA form, the CDR3 reads TGCAGTGCTCGACCCAGGACAGGGGATTCACCCCTCCACTTT.

This clonotype was counted between two and nine times. This chain connects TRBV7-9 to TRBJ1-6; the D is unclear. This CDR3 is built from 15 residues. V shed 5 bases and J shed 0 bases, with 8 bases lying between them. Germline CDR1 SEHNR, CDR2 FQNEAQ (reference sequence). The CDR3 nucleotides read TGTGCCAGCAGCCTCTCCAGCTCCTATAATTCACCCCTCCACTTT. The encoded protein is CASSLSSSYNSPLHF.

This clonotype occurred many times. The genes are TRBV6-5 and TRBJ2-3; 9 bases agree with TRBD2. The germline V gene has CDR1 MNHEY and CDR2 SVGAGI. V trimming: 7 bases; J trimming: 10 bases; junction bases outside the gene matches: 15. The CDR3 extends over 15 amino acids. The chain's CDR3 is CASTSGGGGDRSQYF. DNA of the CDR3: TGTGCCAGCACCTCCGGGGGCGGGGGGGATCGATCGCAGTATTTT.

This clonotype was seen a handful of times. The chain combines TRBV6-2 or TRBV6-3 with TRBJ1-4; D gene uncertain. Trimming stripped 6 bases from V and 8 bases from J, with 19 bases between. Germline V gene sequence: CDR1 MNHEY, CDR2 SVGEGT. CDR3 length: 15 amino acids. The CDR3 reads CASRGDTFAGEKLFF. The DNA for the CDR3 is TGTGCCAGCAGAGGTGACACCTTTGCTGGCGAAAAACTGTTTTTT.

This clonotype was picked up one time. One end of the junction does not line up with germline, which may come from a read error. The chain carries TRBV6-1 and TRBJ2-5; no clear D. The J call may be faulty, since TRBJ2-1 better matches the DNA end. The CDR3 spans 16 residues. CDR1 is MNHNS and CDR2 is SASEGT in the germline V gene. The CDR3, as DNA: TGTGCCAGCGGTGAAGCCGGGCGGCAGGTCCAAGAGACCCAGTTCTTC. Translation gives CASGEAGRQVQETQFF.

This chain connects TRBV28 to TRBJ2-5, with TRBD1 identical over 8 bases. The closer fit of TRBJ2-7 to the DNA end suggests the J call may be wrong. Per the germline V gene, CDR1 is MDHEN and CDR2 is SYDVKM. CDR3 size: 12 residues. The CDR3 nucleotides are TGTGCCAGCAGTGCGACAGGGGACGAGCAGTACTTC. Amino acid sequence: CASSATGDEQYF.

Concerning this clonotype: This could be a read error, since a much larger clone is one nucleotide away. J is TRBJ2-1 and V is TRBV28, with D perhaps TRBD2 (6 bases). Germline V CDR1 and CDR2: MDHEN, SYDVKM. The CDR3 loop spans 17 amino acids. V was trimmed by 4 bases and J by 10 bases, leaving 26 bases between them. CDR3 nucleotide sequence: TGTGCCAGCAGTTACCCGCCTGGCGGGGAGCGCTCCTACGAGCAGTTCTTC. Encoded protein: CASSYPPGGERSYEQFF. The full variable domain, in which reference TRBV28 and TRBJ2-1 provide the parts outside the CDR3, is DVKVTQSSRYLVKRTGEKVFLECVQDMDHENMFWYRQDPGLGLRLIYFSYDVKMKEKGDIPEGYSVSREKKERFSLILESASTNQTSMYLCASSYPPGGERSYEQFFGPGTRLTVL.

This clonotype was recorded a few times. V and J are TRBV5-1 and TRBJ1-1; 8 positions agree with TRBD1. The CDR3 consists of 16 residues. Germline V lookup: CDR1 SGHRS, CDR2 YFSETQ. V was clipped by 2 bases and J by 4 bases; unmatched bases: 10. The chain's CDR3 is CASSLFDRGGITEAFF. CDR3 DNA sequence: TGCGCCAGCAGCTTATTTGACAGGGGAGGAATCACTGAAGCTTTCTTT.

This clonotype was counted many times. The genes are TRBV28 and TRBJ2-5; no clear D. V was pared by 6 bases and J by 5 bases, with 7 bases between. CDR3 length: 11 residues. Germline assignment: CDR1 MDHEN and CDR2 SYDVKM. In DNA, the CDR3 is TGTGCCAGCAGCCTACGGGAGACCCAGTACTTC. Its protein is CASSLRETQYF.